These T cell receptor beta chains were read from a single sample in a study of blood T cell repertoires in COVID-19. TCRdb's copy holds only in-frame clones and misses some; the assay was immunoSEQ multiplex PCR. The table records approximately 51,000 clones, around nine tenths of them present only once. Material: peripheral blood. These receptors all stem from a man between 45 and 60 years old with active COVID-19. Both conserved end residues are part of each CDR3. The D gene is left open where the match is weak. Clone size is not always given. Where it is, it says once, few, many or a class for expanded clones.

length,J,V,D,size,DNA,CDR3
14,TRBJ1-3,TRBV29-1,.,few,TGCAGCGCCCTACTGGACAGCTCTGGAAACACCATATATTTT,CSALLDSSGNTIYF
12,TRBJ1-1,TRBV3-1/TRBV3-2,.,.,TGTGCCAGCAGCCTACATAACACTGAAGCTTTCTTT,CASSLHNTEAFF
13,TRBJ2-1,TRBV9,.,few,TGTGCCAGCAGCCTAGACATATACAATGAGCAGTTCTTC,CASSLDIYNEQFF
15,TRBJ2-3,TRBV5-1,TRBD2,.,TGCGCCAGCAGCCCTAGCGGGAGGGTGACAGATACGCAGTATTTT,CASSPSGRVTDTQYF
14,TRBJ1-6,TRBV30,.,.,TGTGCCTGGAGTGAGGGGGTTCGCAATTCACCCCTCCACTTT,CAWSEGVRNSPLHF
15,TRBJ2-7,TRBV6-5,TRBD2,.,TGTGCCAGCAGTTACACGGGAGGGAGCTCCTACGAGCAGTACTTC,CASSYTGGSSYEQYF
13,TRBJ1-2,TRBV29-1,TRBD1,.,TGCAGCGTTGGGATTGGACAGGTCCTACTTTACACCTTC,CSVGIGQVLLYTF
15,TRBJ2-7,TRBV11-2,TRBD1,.,TGTGCCAGCAGCCCGGGACAGACGAGCTCCTACGAGCAGTACTTC,CASSPGQTSSYEQYF
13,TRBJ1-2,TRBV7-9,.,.,TGTGCCAGCGCTTCAGGACAGCTGAATGGCTACACCTTC,CASASGQLNGYTF
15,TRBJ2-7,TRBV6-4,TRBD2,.,TGTGCCAGCAGTGCCGGGACTAGCGGCTCCTACGAGCAGTACTTC,CASSAGTSGSYEQYF
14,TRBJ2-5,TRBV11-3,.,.,TGTGCCAGCAGCTTAGGGGCGCACCAAGAGACCCAGTACTTC,CASSLGAHQETQYF
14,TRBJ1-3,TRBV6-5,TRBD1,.,TGTGCCAGCAGCCAACAGGGGCTCGGAAACACCATATATTTT,CASSQQGLGNTIYF
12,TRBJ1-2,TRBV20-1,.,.,TGCAGTGCTAGTGGGGGGAGGGTTGGCTACACCTTC,CSASGGRVGYTF
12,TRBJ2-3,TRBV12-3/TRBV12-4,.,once,TGTGCCAGCAGTTTAGACGGAGATACGCAGTATTTT,CASSLDGDTQYF
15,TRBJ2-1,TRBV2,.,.,TGTGCCAGCAGTGAACAGGGGAGCTCCTACAATGAGCAGTTCTTC,CASSEQGSSYNEQFF
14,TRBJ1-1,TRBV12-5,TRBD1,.,TGTGCTAGTGGTTCCGGGACAGGGTGGACTGAAGCTTTCTTT,CASGSGTGWTEAFF
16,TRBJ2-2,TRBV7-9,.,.,TGTGCCAGCAGCTTAGTTTTGGCCCCTCGACTAGGGGAGCTGTTTTTT,CASSLVLAPRLGELFF
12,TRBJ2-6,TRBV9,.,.,TGTGCCAGCAGCCTTGGGGCCAACGTCCTGACTTTC,CASSLGANVLTF
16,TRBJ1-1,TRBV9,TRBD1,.,TGTGCCAGCAGCGTAGGGGGACAGGGGATCAACACTGAAGCTTTCTTT,CASSVGGQGINTEAFF
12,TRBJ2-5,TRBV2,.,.,TGTGCCAGCAGTGGGGGGGAGGAGACCCAGTACTTC,CASSGGEETQYF
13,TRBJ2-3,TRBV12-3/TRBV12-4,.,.,TGTGCCAGCAGTTTTGGAGGAGCAGATACGCAGTATTTT,CASSFGGADTQYF
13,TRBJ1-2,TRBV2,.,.,TGTGCCAGCAGTGCCACAGGGAAGGATGGCTACACCTTC,CASSATGKDGYTF
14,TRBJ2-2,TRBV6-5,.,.,TGTGCCAGCAGACCGACAGGAGGTACCGGGGAGCTGTTTTTT,CASRPTGGTGELFF
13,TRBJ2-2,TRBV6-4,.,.,TGTGCCAGCAGTGTAGAGAGGACCGGGGAGCTGTTTTTT,CASSVERTGELFF
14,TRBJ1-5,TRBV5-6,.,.,TGTGCCAGCAGCTTTGGGGCAGGCAATCAGCCCCAGCATTTT,CASSFGAGNQPQHF
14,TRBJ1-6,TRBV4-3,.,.,TGCGCCAGCAGCCAAGATCGGGGGAGTTCACCCCTCCACTTT,CASSQDRGSSPLHF
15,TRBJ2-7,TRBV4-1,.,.,TGCGCCAGCAGCCAAAGTTCAGGGGGGTACTACGAGCAGTACTTC,CASSQSSGGYYEQYF
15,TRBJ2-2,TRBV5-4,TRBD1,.,TGTGCCAGCAGCTTCACCGGGACAGGGGCAGGGGAGCTGTTTTTT,CASSFTGTGAGELFF
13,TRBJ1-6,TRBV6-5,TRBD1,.,TGTGCCAGCAGTCCACAGGGGTGGTCACCCCTCCACTTT,CASSPQGWSPLHF
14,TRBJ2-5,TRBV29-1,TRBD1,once,TGCAGCTTAAGACAGGGCCTGACGAGAGCGGCCCAGTACTTC,CSLRQGLTRAAQYF
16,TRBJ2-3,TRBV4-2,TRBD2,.,TGTGCCAGCAGCCAACTTAGCGGGGGGCTGGGAGATACGCAGTATTTT,CASSQLSGGLGDTQYF
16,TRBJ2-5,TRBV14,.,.,TGTGCCAGCAGCCAAGACGACGCGGGGTACCAAGAGACCCAGTACTTC,CASSQDDAGYQETQYF
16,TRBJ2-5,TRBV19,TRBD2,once,TGTGCCAGTAGTATAGTGCGGGGGACCCTCCAAGAGACCCAGTACTTC,CASSIVRGTLQETQYF
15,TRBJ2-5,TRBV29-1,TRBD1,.,TGCAGCGCGAGGAGGTGGACAGGGGGCCGAGAGACCCAGTACTTC,CSARRWTGGRETQYF
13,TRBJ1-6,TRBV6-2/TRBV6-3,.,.,TGTGCCAGCAGTCCGACAGGCAATTCACCCCTCCACTTT,CASSPTGNSPLHF
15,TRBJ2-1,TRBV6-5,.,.,TGTGCCAGCAGTTACTCGTCAGGGTCCTACAATGAGCAGTTCTTC,CASSYSSGSYNEQFF
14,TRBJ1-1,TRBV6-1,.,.,TGTGCCAGCAGTGAAGAACGGGGGAACACTGAAGCTTTCTTT,CASSEERGNTEAFF
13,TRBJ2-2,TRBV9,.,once,TGTGCCAGCAGCGAGAAACAGGCCGGGGAGCTGTTTTTT,CASSEKQAGELFF
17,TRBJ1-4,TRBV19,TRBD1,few,TGTGCCAGTAGCAGGGGGCGGCCCGGACAGACTAATGAAAAACTGTTTTTT,CASSRGRPGQTNEKLFF
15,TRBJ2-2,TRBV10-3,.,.,TGTGCCATCAGTCCCCTCGCGGCGAGCACCGGGGAGCTGTTTTTT,CAISPLAASTGELFF
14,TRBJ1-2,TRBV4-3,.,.,TGCGCCAGCAGCCAAGTCCCCAGGGAATGGGGCTACACCTTC,CASSQVPREWGYTF
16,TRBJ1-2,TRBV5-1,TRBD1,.,TGCGCCAGCAGCTTAACCAACAGGGGGTATCAAGGAGGCTACACCTTC,CASSLTNRGYQGGYTF
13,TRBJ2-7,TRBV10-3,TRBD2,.,TGTGCCATCAGTCTAGCGGGGGGCAACGAGCAGTACTTC,CAISLAGGNEQYF
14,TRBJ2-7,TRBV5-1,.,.,TGCGCCAGCAGCTTGGACTACTCCCTCTACGAGCAGTACTTC,CASSLDYSLYEQYF
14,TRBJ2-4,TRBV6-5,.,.,TGTGCCAGCAGAGACTACTCTTTTGGGGACATTCAGTACTTC,CASRDYSFGDIQYF
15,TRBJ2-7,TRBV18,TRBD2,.,TGTGCCAGCTCAGTAGCGGGGGGAACCTCCTACGAGCAGTACTTC,CASSVAGGTSYEQYF
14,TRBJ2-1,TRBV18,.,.,TGTGCCAGCTCACCACCGAACGGGAGAAGTGAGCAGTTCTTC,CASSPPNGRSEQFF
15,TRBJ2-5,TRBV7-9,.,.,TGTGCCAGCAGCTTAGCGGAGGGGAACCAAGAGACCCAGTACTTC,CASSLAEGNQETQYF
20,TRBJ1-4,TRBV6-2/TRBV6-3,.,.,TGTGCCAGCAGTCACGAACCCATCTCCGCCCGACCGGGGAGGACCCAAAAACTGTTTTTT,CASSHEPISARPGRTQKLFF
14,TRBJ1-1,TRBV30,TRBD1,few,TGTGCCTGGAGTTCGGGACAGTTGGTCACTGAAGCTTTCTTT,CAWSSGQLVTEAFF
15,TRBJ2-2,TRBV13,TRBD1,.,TGTGCCAGCAGCTCGGGACAGGGGGTCTCCGGGGAGCTGTTTTTT,CASSSGQGVSGELFF